The 30 T cell receptor beta chains in this list originate from one sample, sequenced in a study of blood T cell repertoires in COVID-19. Clones were read by immunoSEQ multiplex PCR, and TCRdb kept only the in-frame ones, dropping some. The repertoire holds 140,000 to 150,000 clones, approximately 87% seen once, with over 35% in the top ten. Input material: peripheral blood. All receptors come from a man aged 50-59 years who had recovered from COVID-19.

The J gene is TRBJ2-3, the V gene TRBV5-6; 9 bases agree with TRBD2. Germline-derived CDR1 and CDR2 are SGHDT and YYEEEE. With V trimmed by 5 bases and J by 0 bases, 4 bases remained unmatched. This CDR3 has 15 amino acids. DNA of the CDR3: TGTGCCAGCAGTAGCGGGGGAGCTAGCACAGATACGCAGTATTTT. Amino acid sequence: CASSSGGASTDTQYF.

The chain has TRBV19 and TRBJ2-7, with a weak D call TRBD1 (5 bases). V shed 4 bases and J shed 0 bases, with 10 bases lying between them. Germline assignment: CDR1 LNHDA and CDR2 SQIVND (reference sequence). CDR3 length equals 14 residues. Written as DNA, the CDR3 is TGTGCCAGTAGTAGCTACAGGAGCTCCTACGAGCAGTACTTC. It specifies CASSSYRSSYEQYF.

This clone was found once. This chain uses TRBV5-6 with TRBJ1-1, with a tentative D call TRBD1 (5 bases). In germline, CDR1 is SGHDT, CDR2 YYEEEE. This CDR3 has 16 amino acids. Trimming stripped 2 bases from V and 1 base from J, with 15 bases between. The CDR3 loop is CASSFGSLGPNTEAFF. The CDR3, as DNA: TGTGCCAGCAGCTTTGGGTCCCTGGGGCCGAACACTGAAGCTTTCTTT.

The V call is TRBV11-2, the J call TRBJ2-1; D may be TRBD2 (5 bases). Germline values: CDR1 SGHAT, CDR2 FQNNGV. This CDR3 comprises 15 residues. The V end lost 0 bases, the J end lost 0 bases, and 6 bases lay between the germline ends. In nucleotides, the CDR3 is TGTGCCAGCAGCTTAGATCGGGGCTCCTACAATGAGCAGTTCTTC. Translating it yields CASSLDRGSYNEQFF.

J is TRBJ1-2 and V is TRBV30; D uncertain. The V gene lost 4 bases and the J gene lost 4 bases, with 16 bases spanning the gap. This CDR3 has 14 amino acids. Per the germline V gene, CDR1 is GTSNPN and CDR2 is SVGIG (reference sequence). The CDR3, as DNA: TGTGCCTGGATCGAAAAGGGAGTGGGCTATGGCTACACCTTC. Translation gives CAWIEKGVGYGYTF.

This clone was observed a few times. The J gene is TRBJ1-3, the V gene TRBV7-9, with 9 bases matching TRBD1. V shed 5 bases and J 0 bases; nucleotides not matched to a gene: 5. Germline CDR1 reads SEHNR; CDR2 reads FQNEAQ (reference sequence). The CDR3 loop spans 16 amino acids. The CDR3 here is CASSILTGGSGNTIYF. In DNA, the CDR3 is TGTGCCAGCAGCATATTGACAGGGGGCTCTGGAAACACCATATATTTT.

This chain connects TRBV6-2 or TRBV6-3 to TRBJ1-2, with 7 bases matching TRBD1. The CDR3 loop spans 14 amino acids. The J segment lost 1 base and the V segment lost 5 bases, leaving 4 bases of the junction unmatched. The germline V gene has CDR1 MNHEY and CDR2 SVGEGT. The CDR3 spells CASSADRSNYGYTF. In DNA, the CDR3 is TGTGCCAGCAGTGCGGACAGGAGTAACTATGGCTACACCTTC.

V gene TRBV6-5 combines with J gene TRBJ1-5; D remains unclear. V lost 0 bases, J lost 7 bases, and 13 bases lay in between. The CDR3 contains 15 residues. CDR1 and CDR2 (germline): MNHEY, SVGAGI. The CDR3 DNA is TGTGCCAGCAGTTACTCGAGCCCCTCGGGGCAGCCCCAGCATTTT. Translation: CASSYSSPSGQPQHF.

CDR3: CAWAGSMNTEAFF. Written as DNA, the CDR3 is TGTGCCTGGGCAGGGTCGATGAACACTGAAGCTTTCTTT. This chain connects TRBV30 to TRBJ1-1; TRBD1 might be the D (5 bases). Germline V gives CDR1 GTSNPN, CDR2 SVGIG (reference sequence). The CDR3 extends over 13 amino acids. V was clipped by 5 bases and J by 0 bases, with 10 bases between them.

This clone showed up just once. The chain is built from TRBV7-9 and TRBJ1-1; no clear D gene. Germline CDR1 reads SEHNR; CDR2 reads FQNEAQ (reference sequence). CDR3 length: 16 amino acids. Trimming took off 5 bases at V and 0 bases at J, with 16 bases between the two ends. The CDR3 coding sequence is TGTGCCAGCAGCCAGTTTGGGCAGACCATGAACACTGAAGCTTTCTTT. It specifies CASSQFGQTMNTEAFF.

The gene calls are TRBV7-3 and TRBJ2-7; weak D call: TRBD2 (5 bases). V shed 4 bases and J shed 5 bases, with 12 bases lying between them. Germline CDR1 is SGHTA and CDR2 is FQGTGA. The CDR3 loop spans 13 amino acids. CDR3 protein: CASSSQPGNEQYF. The CDR3 region has the DNA TGTGCCAGCAGCTCTCAACCGGGGAACGAGCAGTACTTC. The complete variable domain, with remaining parts taken from reference TRBV7-3 and TRBJ2-7, reads GAGVSQTPSNKVTEKGKYVELRCDPISGHTALYWYRQSLGQGPEFLIYFQGTGAADDSGLPNDRFFAVRPEGSVSTLKIQRTERGDSAVYLCASSSQPGNEQYFGPGTRLTVT.

This clone has a handful of counts. The J gene is TRBJ1-1, the V gene TRBV4-1, with D perhaps matching TRBD1 (6 bases). The V end was cut by 4 bases, the J end by 3 bases, with 15 bases between. This CDR3 has 15 amino acids. Germline V gene lookup returns CDR1 MGHRA and CDR2 YSYEKL. The CDR3 DNA reads as TGCGCCAGCAGCCCCTCACAGGGTATCGACACTGAAGCTTTCTTT. It translates to CASSPSQGIDTEAFF.

This clone is a singleton in its sample. The rearrangement uses TRBV20-1 and TRBJ2-1; a possible D gene is TRBD2 (5 bases). V dropped 3 bases and J dropped 5 bases, with 17 bases sitting between them. The CDR3 is made up of 15 amino acids. Per germline, CDR1 DFQATT and CDR2 SNEGSKA (reference sequence). CDR3 residues: CSASNRGLNHNEQFF. In nucleotides, the CDR3 is TGCAGTGCTAGTAATCGAGGGCTGAACCACAATGAGCAGTTCTTC.

The chain is built from TRBV2 and TRBJ2-1; the match to TRBD2 covers 8 bases. CDR3 length: 16 amino acids. Losses at the gene ends were 5 bases for V and 5 bases for J; bases not matched to a gene: 11. The germline gives CDR1 SNHLY, CDR2 FYNNEI. The CDR3 sequence: CASSLALGLGHNEQFF. The DNA for the CDR3 is TGTGCCAGCAGTCTAGCCCTGGGACTAGGGCACAATGAGCAGTTCTTC. The variable domain in full, completed from reference TRBV2 and TRBJ2-1, reads EPEVTQTPSHQVTQMGQEVILRCVPISNHLYFYWYRQILGQKVEFLVSFYNNEISEKSEIFDDQFSVERPDGSNFTLKIRSTKLEDSAMYFCASSLALGLGHNEQFFGPGTRLTVL.

This sequence joins TRBV3-1 (or the pseudogene TRBV3-2) and TRBJ2-7, with 7 bases aligning to TRBD1. The CDR3 is 15 amino acids. Per the germline V gene, CDR1 is LGHDT and CDR2 is YNNKEL (reference sequence). J lost 0 bases, V lost 4 bases, and 6 bases had no gene match. As DNA, the CDR3 is TGTGCCAGCAGCCCGACAGGGAAACGCTCCTACGAGCAGTACTTC. This gives the protein CASSPTGKRSYEQYF.

This clone was observed a few times. This chain joins TRBV2 and TRBJ1-6; 10 nucleotides align to TRBD1. The CDR3 is 16 amino acids. V shed 6 bases, J shed 1 base, and the junction held 3 bases outside the gene matches. The V gene's germline CDR1 is SNHLY and CDR2 FYNNEI. CDR3 residues: CASSADRGSYNSPLHF. CDR3 nucleotide sequence: TGTGCCAGCAGCGCGGACAGGGGGTCCTATAATTCACCCCTCCACTTT.

The V call is TRBV7-2, the J call TRBJ2-7; 7 nucleotides line up with TRBD2. Germline-derived CDR1 and CDR2 are SGHTA and FQGNSA. V lost 1 base, J lost 6 bases, and 9 bases stayed unmatched. This CDR3 has 15 amino acids. The DNA for the CDR3 is TGTGCCAGCAGCTTAGAGCCCCTTTCGGGAGGCGAGCAGTACTTC. Translation: CASSLEPLSGGEQYF.

V and J are TRBV18 and TRBJ2-5, with 8 bases matching TRBD1. CDR1 is KGHSH, CDR2 LQKENI, per germline. The CDR3 spans 15 residues. V was pared by 3 bases and J by 1 base, with 4 bases of the junction left unmatched. The CDR3 DNA reads as TGTGCCAGCTCACCTGGGACAGGCGTCCAAGAGACCCAGTACTTC. Encoded protein: CASSPGTGVQETQYF.

This clone has just one count. V is TRBV13 and J is TRBJ1-1, with D perhaps matching TRBD1 (5 bases). Trimming left V 5 bases short and J 1 base short, with 11 bases between. The CDR3 is made up of 14 amino acids. Germline CDR1 PRHDT, CDR2 FYEKMQ (reference sequence). Here the CDR3 reads CASSRLQGNTEAFF. DNA of the CDR3: TGTGCCAGCAGCCGTCTTCAGGGGAACACTGAAGCTTTCTTT. Variable domain in full (rest from reference TRBV13 and TRBJ1-1): AAGVIQSPRHLIKEKRETATLKCYPIPRHDTVYWYQQGPGQDPQFLISFYEKMQSDKGSIPDRFSAQQFSDYHSELNMSSLELGDSALYFCASSRLQGNTEAFFGQGTRLTVV.

V usage is TRBV4-2 and J usage is TRBJ2-3; TRBD2 matches at 9 bases. Germline CDR1 and CDR2: LGHNA and YNFKEQ. CDR3 length: 17 amino acids. Trimming took 0 bases from V and 1 from J; bases not matched to a gene: 5. CDR3: CASSQELSSGGTDTQYF. In DNA, the CDR3 is TGTGCCAGCAGCCAAGAATTATCTAGCGGGGGCACAGATACGCAGTATTTT.

This rearrangement joins TRBV14 to TRBJ2-1; 10 bases are shared with TRBD2. CDR1 SGHDN and CDR2 FVKESK come from the germline V gene. CDR3 size: 15 residues. V gave up 0 bases and J gave up 7 bases; unmatched junction bases: 3. CDR3 DNA sequence: TGTGCCAGCAGCCAAGATACTAGCGGGGTGAATGAGCAGTTCTTC. This sequence encodes CASSQDTSGVNEQFF.

This sequence joins TRBV19 and TRBJ2-1; perhaps TRBD2 as D (6 bases). The CDR3 sequence is 14 residues long. Trimming shortened V by 3 bases and J by 1 base, and 7 bases separated the two germline ends. CDR1 and CDR2 from the germline V gene are LNHDA and SQIVND (reference sequence). The CDR3 here is CASSIRGSYNEQFF. The CDR3 coding sequence is TGTGCCAGTAGTATTCGGGGGTCCTACAATGAGCAGTTCTTC.

The V gene is TRBV5-1, the J gene TRBJ2-5, with D perhaps TRBD1 (6 bases). Between the trimmed V and J ends, which lost 4 bases and 5 bases, there was a span of 15 bases. The CDR3 loop spans 14 amino acids. CDR1 and CDR2 (germline): SGHRS, YFSETQ. The CDR3 DNA follows: TGCGCCAGCAGCGAAGCAGGGGACCGGGAGACCCAGTACTTC. This translates into CASSEAGDRETQYF.

In nucleotides, the CDR3 is TGTGCCAGCAGCCCCAAAGGGACAGGGGGAAATGAAAAACTGTTTTTT. Translated, it gives CASSPKGTGGNEKLFF. The chain is built from TRBV7-9 and TRBJ1-4; 11 bases align to TRBD1. With V trimmed by 5 bases and J by 5 bases, 7 bases remained unmatched. Germline V gene sequence: CDR1 SEHNR, CDR2 FQNEAQ (reference sequence). CDR3 length: 16 residues.

The chain carries TRBV6-2 or TRBV6-3 and TRBJ2-7, with D maybe TRBD1 (5 bases). Germline CDR1 and CDR2: MNHEY and SVGEGT. The CDR3 contains 13 residues. Trimming stripped 2 bases from V and 2 bases from J, with 7 bases between. The CDR3 nucleotides read TGTGCCAGCAGTTACGTACAGGCCTACGAGCAGTACTTC. Encoded protein: CASSYVQAYEQYF.

This chain links TRBV4-3 with TRBJ1-2; TRBD1 matches at 7 bases. V lost 0 bases, J lost 7 bases, and 8 bases stayed unmatched. Germline loops: CDR1 LGHNA, CDR2 YSLEER. The CDR3 sequence is 15 residues long. The CDR3 region is CASSQDVDRAGGYTF. The CDR3 DNA reads as TGCGCCAGCAGCCAAGATGTTGACAGGGCGGGTGGCTACACCTTC.

V is TRBV6-5 and J is TRBJ1-1; D is undetermined. CDR1 is MNHEY and CDR2 is SVGAGI in the germline V gene. The CDR3 spans 13 residues. Trimming took 5 bases from V and 4 from J, leaving 11 bases between them. The CDR3 here is CASSPPGSTEAFF. Here the CDR3 DNA reads TGTGCCAGCAGTCCCCCGGGAAGCACTGAAGCTTTCTTT.

CDR3: CASSQEDNYNEQFF. Here the CDR3 DNA reads TGCGCCAGCAGCCAAGAAGACAACTACAATGAGCAGTTCTTC. The chain employs TRBV4-1 and TRBJ2-1; no clear D gene. The CDR3 totals 14 residues. Trimming took 0 bases from V and 3 from J, leaving 6 bases between them. Germline V gene sequence: CDR1 MGHRA, CDR2 YSYEKL.

This clone was detected once. The gene calls are TRBV9 and TRBJ1-4; TRBD1 matches 9 bases. Per the germline V gene, CDR1 is SGDLS and CDR2 is YYNGEE. With 3 bases clipped from V and 4 bases from J, the junction kept 4 bases outside the gene matches. The length of the CDR3 is 15 residues. CDR3 sequence: CASSEQGAINEKLFF. CDR3 coding DNA: TGTGCCAGCAGCGAACAGGGGGCGATTAATGAAAAACTGTTTTTT.

This chain links TRBV24-1 with TRBJ2-1; 11 bases match TRBD1. Germline CDR1 and CDR2: KGHDR and SFDVKD. V lost 4 bases, J lost 5 bases, and 6 bases stayed unmatched. The CDR3 is 16 amino acids. Here the CDR3 DNA reads TGTGCCACCAGTGACCCGGGACAGGGGGGCCACAATGAGCAGTTCTTC. This codes for CATSDPGQGGHNEQFF.